This T cell receptor beta chain was recovered during a study of CD8 T cells in Susac syndrome. Sequencing targeted TCR beta in T cells from blood (CD8+ and CD4+). Roughly 0.45 to 1 ug RNA was reverse transcribed with random hexamers. In TCRdb, the immunoSEQ multiplex PCR reads were re-called with MiXCR into one record per CDR3 protein. The table records some 200,000 distinct CDR3 sequences, 90% to 95% of them present only once. The sample taken for sequencing was CD4+ T cells from PBMCs. The sequence was obtained from a human donor with multiple sclerosis.

CDR3 sequence (DNA): TGTGCCATCAGGCCCGGGGTTGGTTACGAGCAGTACTTC. It yields the protein CAIRPGVGYEQYF. The rearrangement joins TRBV10-3 to TRBJ2-7, with D possibly being TRBD2 (5 bases). The CDR3 runs to 13 residues. Trimming shortened V by 6 bases and J by 4 bases, and 13 bases separated the two germline ends. Germline V lookup: CDR1 ENHRY, CDR2 SYGVKD.